The source of this T cell receptor beta chain is a study of T cell responses to AZD1222 COVID-19 vaccine. Study-wide results and caveats: Vaccination with two AZD1222 doses was followed by a rise in Spike-specific TCR breadth and depth. At study baseline, merely several AZD1222 recipients were seropositive.

The CDR3 covers 14 residues. Deletions cut 4 bases from V and 2 bases from J, with 10 bases between. The germline CDR1 and CDR2 sequences are SGHDT and YYEEEE. The method was immunoSEQ multiplex PCR; TCRdb's version includes in-frame clones alone and lacks a portion of them. The sample yields some 140,000 clones, 85% to 90% seen once. In regard to this clone: The antigen remains undetermined.

This TCR was recovered from an adult in good health. The sequences come from peripheral blood, collected on day 0 of MenACWY control vaccination. The chain joins TRBV5-6 to TRBJ1-3; D uncertain. The CDR3 coding sequence is TGTGCCAGCAGCCTCAGAGGTCCTGGAAACACCATATATTTT. It specifies CASSLRGPGNTIYF.